This entry lists 5 T cell receptor beta chains sequenced from one sample in a study of neurological immune-mediated disorders. MiXCR was run by TCRdb on the 5' RACE reads, yielding one entry per CDR3 protein. In the table there are fewer than 90,000 distinct CDR3 sequences, under 13% of which are singletons. The sample was PBMCs. The receptor source for this set is a man aged 35 to 55 in good health.

This clonotype turned up a few times. A much larger clone differs by one base, so this may be a read error. The chain employs TRBV29-1 and TRBJ1-4, with D uncertain. This CDR3 has 14 residues. Germline CDR1 is SQVTM and CDR2 is ANQGSEA. The CDR3 region is CSVGYIATNEKPFF. For the CDR3, the DNA is TGCAGCGTTGGGTATATAGCAACTAATGAAAAACCGTTTTTT. Full variable domain (outside the CDR3, taken from reference TRBV29-1 and TRBJ1-4): SAVISQKPSRDICQRGTSLTIQCQVDSQVTMMFWYRQQPGQSLTLIATANQGSEATYESGFVIDKFPISRPNLTFSTLTVSNMSPEDSSIYLCSVGYIATNEKPFFGSGTQLSVL.

The CDR3 reads CASSEFGGAGQNIQYF. The CDR3 DNA reads TGTGCCAGCAGTGAATTCGGGGGGGCCGGGCAAAACATTCAGTACTTC. The chain employs TRBV2 and TRBJ2-4, with 8 bases lining up with TRBD2. V gave up 2 bases and J gave up 5 bases; unmatched junction bases: 8. CDR1 SNHLY and CDR2 FYNNEI come from the germline V gene. The CDR3 loop spans 16 amino acids.

This clonotype has at least ten counts. The chain joins TRBV29-1 to TRBJ1-2; 10 bases fit TRBD1. V lost 5 bases, J lost 5 bases, and 5 bases stayed unmatched. This CDR3 is built from 13 residues. Germline loops: CDR1 SQVTM, CDR2 ANQGSEA. The CDR3 sequence is CSVWTGGPYGYTF. CDR3 nucleotide sequence: TGCAGCGTTTGGACAGGGGGGCCTTATGGCTACACCTTC.

There are many counts of this clonotype. V usage is TRBV5-1 and J usage is TRBJ2-1, with TRBD2 identical over 14 bases. The germline gives CDR1 SGHRS, CDR2 YFSETQ. Germline trimming cut 4 bases from V and 2 bases from J; bases unmatched to any gene: 5. This CDR3 is built from 17 residues. The CDR3 sequence is CASSPGLAGVTYNEQFF. The CDR3 region has the DNA TGCGCCAGCAGCCCGGGACTAGCGGGAGTGACCTACAATGAGCAGTTCTTC.

Concerning this clonotype itself: Compared with germline, one end of the junction differs, possibly owing to a read error. The chain carries TRBV6-1 and TRBJ2-7; no clear D. The CDR3 has 14 amino acids. Germline CDR1 MNHNS, CDR2 SASEGT. CDR3 sequence: CASINRGQPYDQYF. The CDR3 region has the DNA TGTGCCAGCATTAACAGAGGCCAACCCTACGATCAGTACTTC.